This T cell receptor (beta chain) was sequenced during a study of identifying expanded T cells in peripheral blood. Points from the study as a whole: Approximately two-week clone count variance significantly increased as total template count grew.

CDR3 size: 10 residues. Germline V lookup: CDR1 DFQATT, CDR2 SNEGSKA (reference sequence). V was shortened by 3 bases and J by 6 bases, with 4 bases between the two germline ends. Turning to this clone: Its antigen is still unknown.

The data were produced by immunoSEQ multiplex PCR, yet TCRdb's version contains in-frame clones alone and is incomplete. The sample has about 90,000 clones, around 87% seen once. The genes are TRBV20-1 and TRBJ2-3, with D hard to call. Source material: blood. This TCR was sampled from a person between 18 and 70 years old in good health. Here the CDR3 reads CSARRDTQYF. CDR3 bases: TGCAGTGCTAGGAGGGATACGCAGTATTTT.